The 4 T cell receptor beta chains below come from one sample, sequenced in a study of metastatic and nonmetastatic thyroid tumors. Via MiXCR, TCRdb re-called the PCR reads. The profile shows about 39,000 clones, roughly a fifth of them singletons. No patient had received any treatment before thyroid surgery. The sample taken for sequencing was blood. The receptors shown here come from a female donor with papillary thyroid cancer or a benign thyroid nodule (not recorded which). Some clones in this sample may be carry-over from other donors' samples.

This chain connects TRBV7-2 to TRBJ1-2; 7 bases agree with TRBD1. V lost 5 bases and J lost 4; bases outside the gene matches: 10. CDR1 is SGHTA, CDR2 FQGNSA, per germline. The CDR3 runs to 15 residues. Written as DNA, the CDR3 is TGTGCCAGCAGCGCCGACAGGGAAGGTGGCTATGGCTACACCTTC. Translated, it gives CASSADREGGYGYTF.

The sample holds many counts of this clone. The junction departs from germline at one end; a sequencing error may be responsible. The V gene is TRBV4-1, the J gene TRBJ1-1; 7 bases map to TRBD1. The CDR3 sequence is 16 residues long. The germline gives CDR1 MGHRA, CDR2 YSYEKL. The CDR3 region is CASSQDPVGGDTKAFF. For the CDR3, the DNA is TGCGCCAGCAGCCAAGACCCCGTAGGGGGCGACACTAAAGCTTTCTTT.

A few counts support this clone. The V call is TRBV6-1, the J call TRBJ2-3; 7 bases agree with TRBD1. The CDR3 length is 15 residues. J lost 2 bases, V lost 6 bases, and 8 bases had no gene match. Germline lookup yields CDR1 MNHNS and CDR2 SASEGT. CDR3 protein: CASRDGTEFTDTQYF. Written as DNA, the CDR3 is TGTGCCAGCAGGGACGGGACAGAGTTCACAGATACGCAGTATTTT.

This clone was observed a few times. The CDR3 end shows no conserved phenylalanine or tryptophan, and so a read error is likely. The chain employs TRBV10-3 and TRBJ2-6; possible D gene TRBD2, 5 bases. Germline V gene sequence: CDR1 ENHRY, CDR2 SYGVKD. The V end was cut by 5 bases, the J end by 3 bases, with 17 bases between. This CDR3 has 17 residues. The CDR3 reads CAISPRLGSYGANVLTL. Written as DNA, the CDR3 is TGTGCCATCAGTCCACGGTTAGGGAGCTATGGGGCCAACGTCCTGACTTTA.